The rows below give T cell receptor beta chains drawn from one sample of a study of shared clonotypes between healthy human individuals. The method was immunoSEQ multiplex PCR; TCRdb's version includes in-frame clones alone and lacks a portion of them. In the table there are about 1.9 million clones, just under 95% of which are singletons. The sample taken for sequencing was naive CD8+ T cells from PBMCs. The receptor set was obtained from a man aged 18 to 29 in good health. Some clones in this sample may be carry-over from other donors' samples. CDR3s leave out the opening cysteine and the closing phenylalanine or tryptophan.

TRBJ2-2,TRBV9,ASSVAFLPDTGELF
TRBJ2-7,TRBV6-6,ASRDRSYSYEQY
TRBJ2-2,TRBV5-1,ASSWTGVNTGELF
TRBJ1-1,TRBV2,ASNRGAVNTEAF
TRBJ1-1,TRBV4-1,ASSQVRKEGMNTEAF
TRBJ1-2,TRBV27,ASSSAGRGYGYT
TRBJ2-3,TRBV19,ASSIRDRVADTQY
TRBJ2-1,TRBV7-6,ASSHNVVAGGWGYNEQF
TRBJ2-3,TRBV13,ASSGGVASQNTQY
TRBJ1-1,TRBV4-3,ASSHKTNTEAF
TRBJ2-3,TRBV7-6,ASSLPGLSTDTQY
TRBJ2-5,TRBV14,ASSQDQRRTQETQY
TRBJ2-4,TRBV29-1,SVYRQGNGIQY
TRBJ1-2,TRBV28,ASSYSGATDGYT
TRBJ2-1,TRBV4-3,ASSQSIRLLAGSYNEQF
TRBJ2-1,TRBV4-1,ASSQDSGSGRLQF
TRBJ2-5,TRBV5-6,ASSLDRGTYQETQY
TRBJ1-1,TRBV6-6,ASSQYRGINTEAF
TRBJ2-7,TRBV19,ASSVNRDEQY
TRBJ2-7,TRBV29-1,SVDTGSYEQY